Each of the 20 T cell receptor beta chains below was sequenced from the same sample in a study of blood T cells in healthy people across ages. Together with a sample-barcoded 5' primer, a J-beta primer mix was included in a second PCR lasting about 6 to 11 cycles. TCRdb independently ran MiXCR on the 5' RACE reads; one entry per CDR3 protein. The data contain around 900,000 distinct CDR3 sequences, less than 35% of them seen just once; the ten biggest clones take up approximately 15%. The source material was blood. The receptors were gathered from a woman aged 80 or over in good health.

The chain recombines TRBV28 with TRBJ1-5, with D possibly TRBD1 on 5 matching bases. Germline CDR1 MDHEN, CDR2 SYDVKM. This CDR3 region has 13 residues. Trimming left V 7 bases short and J 7 bases short, with 14 bases between. The CDR3 sequence: CASIGGIWQPQHF. The CDR3 DNA follows: TGTGCCAGCATTGGGGGGATCTGGCAGCCCCAGCATTTT.

This clonotype was observed a handful of times. A clone one base away is much larger, so this may be a read error. The chain has TRBV24-1 and TRBJ2-3; no clear D gene. This CDR3 spans 13 amino acids. Germline V CDR1 and CDR2: KGHDR, SFDVKD. CDR3 bases: TGTGCCGCCAGTGAACCCAGCACAGATACGCAGTATTTT. Translation: CAASEPSTDTQYF.

On this clonotype itself: Relative to the germline gene, one junction end is altered; a read error may explain this. The gene calls are TRBV7-9 and TRBJ2-4; 8 bases align to TRBD1. This CDR3 region has 19 residues. Germline V gene sequence: CDR1 SEHNR, CDR2 FQNEAQ (reference sequence). The CDR3 reads CAGSFETGTGSLAKNIQYF. CDR3 DNA sequence: TGTGCCGGCAGCTTTGAAACCGGGACAGGTTCTTTAGCCAAAAACATTCAGTACTTC.

Ten or more counts support this clonotype. The rearrangement uses TRBV12-3 or TRBV12-4 and TRBJ1-2; maybe TRBD1 (5 bases). The CDR3 has 14 residues. Trimming removed 7 bases at V and 2 bases at J, with 14 bases between. In DNA, the CDR3 is TGTGCCAGCACCGGTAGGAGGGGCAACTATGGCTACACCTTC. Protein sequence: CASTGRRGNYGYTF.

This clonotype was counted only a few times. The chain couples TRBV7-8 to TRBJ1-5; 11 nucleotides agree with TRBD1. J was trimmed by 2 bases and V by 5 bases; bases with no gene match: 8. CDR1 is SGHVS, CDR2 FQNEAQ, per germline. The CDR3 is 17 amino acids. The CDR3 loop is CASSTMGQGDRNQPQHF. DNA of the CDR3: TGTGCCAGCAGCACAATGGGACAGGGGGACCGCAATCAGCCCCAGCATTTT.

A note on this clonotype: A junction boundary mismatches the germline segment, possibly from a read error. The CDR3 nucleotides read TGTGCCAGCAGTTACGACAGGGGAAGCGCAGATGCGCAGTATTTT. It specifies CASSYDRGSADAQYF. V is TRBV12-3 or TRBV12-4 and J is TRBJ2-3; 8 bases are a match to TRBD1. This CDR3 is 15 amino acids long.

CDR3 coding DNA: TGTGCCAGCAGTTTTTTTCGGGATTCACCCCTCCACTTT. Encoded protein: CASSFFRDSPLHF. The chain recombines TRBV12-3 or TRBV12-4 with TRBJ1-6; D gene ambiguous. This CDR3 region has 13 residues. Trimming left V 3 bases short and J 8 bases short, with 8 bases between.

This clonotype was seen many times. The chain combines TRBV9 with TRBJ2-7, with a possible D match to TRBD1 (5 bases). The germline V gene has CDR1 SGDLS and CDR2 YYNGEE. Deletions cut 2 bases from V and 3 bases from J, with 9 bases between. This CDR3 region has 13 residues. CDR3 protein: CASSVLDNYEQYF. The CDR3 nucleotides are TGTGCCAGCAGCGTGTTGGACAACTACGAGCAGTACTTC.

The gene calls are TRBV12-3 or TRBV12-4 and TRBJ1-2, with 11 bases identical to TRBD1. This CDR3 has 13 residues. Trimming at V came to 6 bases and at J to 8 bases, leaving 5 bases not matched to a gene. CDR3 nucleotides: TGTGCCAGCAGAACCCGGGACAGGGGGGGCTACACCTTC. Its protein is CASRTRDRGGYTF.

This clonotype was found a few times. The V call is TRBV7-2, the J call TRBJ1-6, with 12 bases fitting TRBD1. CDR3 length equals 14 residues. V shed 4 bases, J shed 14 bases, and the junction held 6 bases outside the gene matches. The germline gives CDR1 SGHTA, CDR2 FQGNSA. CDR3 nucleotides: TGTGCCAGCAGCTCGGGACAGGGGGCTTCCACCCTCCACTTT. Translation: CASSSGQGASTLHF.

This clonotype was seen repeatedly, ten times or more. V and J are TRBV5-6 and TRBJ1-1, with 9 bases lining up with TRBD1. J gave up 1 base and V 4 bases, and 5 bases lay outside the gene matches. From germline, CDR1 is SGHDT and CDR2 YYEEEE. The CDR3 runs to 15 residues. CDR3 DNA sequence: TGTGCCAGCAGCCCGACAGGGGGTGAGAACACTGAAGCTTTCTTT. Translated, it gives CASSPTGGENTEAFF.

There are many counts of this clonotype. This CDR3 is CSARDLLGGTYNEQFF. As DNA, the CDR3 is TGCAGTGCTAGAGATCTTCTCGGGGGTACCTACAATGAGCAGTTCTTC. The rearrangement joins TRBV20-1 to TRBJ2-1; D perhaps matches TRBD2 (6 bases). The CDR3 spans 16 residues. CDR1 and CDR2 from the germline V gene are DFQATT and SNEGSKA (reference sequence). The V end was cut by 0 bases, the J end by 2 bases, with 14 bases between.

This clonotype was picked up many times. The chain recombines TRBV7-8 with TRBJ2-1; TRBD2 matches at 8 bases. CDR3 length: 15 residues. Germline values: CDR1 SGHVS, CDR2 FQNEAQ. V shed 6 bases, J shed 0 bases, and the junction held 4 bases outside the gene matches. The DNA for the CDR3 is TGTGCCAGCAGGCCCGGGGGGGTCTCCTACAATGAGCAGTTCTTC. Translating it yields CASRPGGVSYNEQFF.

This clonotype was detected once. A read error may be the cause here, since a much bigger clone is one base away. The chain links TRBV27 to TRBJ2-5; D is possibly TRBD2 (5 bases). The closer fit of TRBJ2-7 to the DNA end suggests the J call may be wrong. This CDR3 is 11 amino acids long. Germline-derived CDR1 and CDR2 are MNHEY and SMNVEV (reference sequence). The CDR3 reads CAGRLNYEQYF. CDR3 sequence (DNA): TGTGCCGGCAGACTAAACTACGAGCAGTACTTC.

As concerns this clonotype: A much larger clonotype is one base distant, so this may be a read error. Without the conserved terminal phenylalanine or tryptophan, this CDR3 likely stems from a read error. The chain carries TRBV5-5 and TRBJ2-4, with unresolved D. The better agreement between TRBJ2-5 and the DNA end casts doubt on the J call. Germline CDR1 reads SGHKS; CDR2 reads YYEKEE (reference sequence). The CDR3 totals 14 residues. The CDR3 spells CASSFPSVEETQYY. The CDR3 bases are TGTGCCAGCAGCTTCCCTTCTGTGGAAGAGACCCAGTACTAC.

The chain uses TRBV4-1 and TRBJ2-7, with D possibly called TRBD1 or TRBD2 (5 bases each). TRBJ2-5 matches the DNA end more closely, so the J call is doubtful. This CDR3 region has 19 residues. Germline V gene data show CDR1 as MGHRA and CDR2 as YSYEKL. CDR3 sequence reads: CASSQAPWDGRRRFETQYF. CDR3 nucleotides: TGCGCCAGCAGCCAGGCCCCCTGGGACGGTCGGAGGAGGTTTGAGACCCAGTACTTC.

In this sample, this clonotype turned up a few times. V usage is TRBV7-6 and J usage is TRBJ2-5, with D unclear. The CDR3 has 14 residues. Trimming took off 3 bases at V and 4 bases at J, with 12 bases between the two ends. Germline loops: CDR1 SGHVS, CDR2 FNYEAQ. The CDR3: CASSFDQKRETQYF. In nucleotides, the CDR3 is TGTGCCAGCAGCTTCGACCAGAAGAGAGAGACCCAGTACTTC.

The sample holds many counts of this clonotype. A much larger clone is a single base away; this may be a read error. The rearrangement joins TRBV7-2 to TRBJ2-5; 11 bases align to TRBD2. J was trimmed by 7 bases and V by 5 bases; bases with no gene match: 9. Germline lookup yields CDR1 SGHTA and CDR2 FQGNSA. The CDR3 loop spans 15 amino acids. The DNA of the CDR3 is TGTGCCAGCAGCCCTCATCTAGCGGGAGGAGTGACCCAGTACTTC. Protein sequence: CASSPHLAGGVTQYF.

This clonotype has more than one count but fewer than ten. V and J are TRBV7-2 and TRBJ2-1; D is undetermined. The V end lost 1 base, the J end lost 8 bases, and 6 bases lay between the germline ends. The CDR3 loop spans 12 amino acids. Germline-derived CDR1 and CDR2 are SGHTA and FQGNSA. The CDR3 bases are TGTGCCAGCAGCTTAGTCCTCTATGAGCAGTTCTTC. Encoded protein: CASSLVLYEQFF.

This clonotype was seen ten or more times. V usage is TRBV6-2 or TRBV6-3 and J usage is TRBJ2-5; D uncertain. The ends were cut back, 0 bases at V and 1 base at J, with 9 bases in the middle. This CDR3 has 15 amino acids. Looked up from germline, CDR1 is MNHEY and CDR2 is SVGEGT. CDR3 coding DNA: TGTGCCAGCAGTTACTCGGGCAGCCTCCAAGAGACCCAGTACTTC. Its translation is CASSYSGSLQETQYF.